A single sample gave rise to the 28 T cell receptor beta chains below, sequenced in a study of cytomegalovirus exposure and HLA in healthy donors. Primers: 60 Vbeta forward and 13 Jbeta reverse. Produced via immunoSEQ multiplex PCR; TCRdb's table is partial and in-frame only. The table has nearly 110,000 clones, 82% seen once. Sequencing was done on a sample of PBMCs. These receptors originate from a man aged 25-45 years in good health and CMV-seropositive.

The chain carries TRBV19 and TRBJ2-5, with 14 bases identical to TRBD2. CDR1 LNHDA and CDR2 SQIVND come from the germline V gene (reference sequence). The CDR3 extends over 19 amino acids. After removal of 6 bases from V and 1 base from J, the junction contained 13 bases not matched to a gene. CDR3 protein: CASRPGTSGGQGAQETQYF. Written as DNA, the CDR3 is TGTGCCAGTAGACCTGGGACTAGCGGGGGCCAGGGGGCCCAAGAGACCCAGTACTTC.

The count of this clone is one. The chain recombines TRBV5-1 with TRBJ2-7; maybe TRBD1 (5 bases). Germline CDR1 reads SGHRS; CDR2 reads YFSETQ. The V and J ends lost 0 bases and 0 bases respectively, with 7 bases between them. The CDR3 is 14 amino acids. The CDR3 sequence is CASSLGQSSYEQYF. In DNA form, the CDR3 reads TGCGCCAGCAGCTTGGGACAGAGCTCCTACGAGCAGTACTTC.

This rearrangement joins TRBV23-1 to TRBJ1-5; D gene unclear. TRBV23-1 is an ORF, with its function uncertain. The CDR3 covers 15 residues. Deletions cut 3 bases from V and 1 base from J, with 10 bases between. CDR3 sequence: CASSHRLQSNQPQHF. CDR3 DNA: TGCGCCAGCAGTCATCGGTTACAGAGCAATCAGCCCCAGCATTTT.

The V and J genes are TRBV6-5 and TRBJ1-2; a weak D match, TRBD1 (5 bases). Germline V gives CDR1 MNHEY, CDR2 SVGAGI. The CDR3 extends over 14 amino acids. The V end was cut by 2 bases, the J end by 1 base, with 8 bases between. The CDR3 bases are TGTGCCAGCAGTTACGGGGGGAATAACTATGGCTACACCTTC. Its translation: CASSYGGNNYGYTF.

V usage is TRBV21-1 and J usage is TRBJ2-5; the DNA was not compared with TRBD1, the D call given in the table. TRBV21-1 is classified as a pseudogene. The CDR3 has 13 residues. The CDR3 DNA follows: TGTGCCATCCCGGGACAGGGAGGAGAGACCCAGTACTTC. Its protein is CAIPGQGGETQYF.

The rearrangement uses TRBV9 and TRBJ2-1; D is perhaps TRBD1 (5 bases). There are 14 residues in the CDR3. The V and J ends lost 4 bases and 3 bases respectively, with 11 bases between them. Germline V CDR1 and CDR2: SGDLS, YYNGEE. CDR3 DNA sequence: TGTGCCAGCAGCCTAATCGACAGCTACAATGAGCAGTTCTTC. It translates to CASSLIDSYNEQFF.

The chain links TRBV5-5 to TRBJ1-2; possible D gene TRBD1, 5 bases. The CDR3 extends over 14 amino acids. The germline CDR1 and CDR2 sequences are SGHKS and YYEKEE (reference sequence). The ends were cut back, 4 bases at V and 5 bases at J, with 15 bases in the middle. The CDR3: CASSQGGTTYGYTF. The CDR3 DNA reads as TGTGCCAGCAGCCAAGGAGGGACTACGTATGGCTACACCTTC.

The chain is built from TRBV5-1 and TRBJ2-5; possible D gene TRBD1, 6 bases. This CDR3 has 14 amino acids. V lost 4 bases and J lost 5, with 15 bases in between. Germline CDR1 and CDR2: SGHRS and YFSETQ. The CDR3: CASSDPQGPETQYF. The CDR3 bases are TGCGCCAGCAGCGACCCACAGGGACCGGAGACCCAGTACTTC.

The chain is built from TRBV2 and TRBJ1-4, with no clear D. Germline loops: CDR1 SNHLY, CDR2 FYNNEI. The CDR3 extends over 14 amino acids. V dropped 7 bases and J dropped 4 bases, with 13 bases sitting between them. DNA for the CDR3: TGTGCCAGCACGAGGGAATATGGTAATGAAAAACTGTTTTTT. Its translation: CASTREYGNEKLFF.

The gene calls are TRBV19 and TRBJ1-1; tentatively, D is TRBD1 (6 bases). Germline-derived CDR1 and CDR2 are LNHDA and SQIVND (reference sequence). The length of the CDR3 is 15 residues. V dropped 7 bases and J dropped 1 base, with 16 bases sitting between them. The CDR3 reads CASTPTGTQNTEAFF. CDR3 nucleotide sequence: TGTGCCAGTACCCCTACCGGGACACAGAACACTGAAGCTTTCTTT.

CDR3 loop: CASSQTGGLSYEQYF. The DNA for the CDR3 is TGTGCCAGCTCACAGACAGGGGGTCTCTCCTACGAGCAGTACTTC. The chain combines TRBV18 with TRBJ2-7, with TRBD1 matching 9 bases. The CDR3 is made up of 15 amino acids. V gave up 4 bases and J gave up 0 bases; unmatched junction bases: 4. The germline CDR1 and CDR2 sequences are KGHSH and LQKENI. The variable domain in full, completed from reference TRBV18 and TRBJ2-7, reads NAGVMQNPRHLVRRRGQEARLRCSPMKGHSHVYWYRQLPEEGLKFMVYLQKENIIDESGMPKERFSAEFPKEGPSILRIQQVVRGDSAAYFCASSQTGGLSYEQYFGPGTRLTVT.

This chain links TRBV28 with TRBJ1-5; 8 nucleotides agree with TRBD1. Germline trimming cut 5 bases from V and 5 bases from J; bases unmatched to any gene: 11. The V gene's germline CDR1 is MDHEN and CDR2 SYDVKM. The CDR3 has 16 amino acids. The CDR3 here is CASSGGTGRFDQPQHF. The CDR3 DNA follows: TGTGCCAGCAGTGGGGGGACAGGACGCTTCGATCAGCCCCAGCATTTT.

This clone has just one count. The J gene is TRBJ1-2, the V gene TRBV29-1; possibly TRBD1 for D (5 bases). The CDR3 has 15 residues. Germline assignment: CDR1 SQVTM and CDR2 ANQGSEA. Between the trimmed V and J ends, which lost 1 base and 6 bases, there was a span of 18 bases. The CDR3 loop is CSVEGGPDSIDGYTF. The DNA for the CDR3 is TGCAGCGTTGAAGGGGGCCCGGATTCCATAGATGGCTACACCTTC.

A few counts support this clone. The chain recombines TRBV7-9 with TRBJ1-1; 8 bases are shared with TRBD1. CDR3 length: 14 residues. Per the germline V gene, CDR1 is SEHNR and CDR2 is FQNEAQ (reference sequence). V was clipped by 5 bases and J by 4 bases; unmatched bases: 6. CDR3 coding DNA: TGTGCCAGCAGCCCAGGGGGCGCTTCCACTGAAGCTTTCTTT. Amino acid sequence: CASSPGGASTEAFF.

The genes are TRBV9 and TRBJ2-7; D is undetermined. CDR3 length: 15 amino acids. Trimming removed 0 bases at V and 2 bases at J, with 12 bases between. The germline gives CDR1 SGDLS, CDR2 YYNGEE. The CDR3 DNA reads as TGTGCCAGCAGCGTAGGGGCAGGCCTTACCTACGAGCAGTACTTC. The encoded protein is CASSVGAGLTYEQYF.

V usage is TRBV6-1 and J usage is TRBJ1-2; TRBD1 matches at 9 bases. The CDR3 length is 14 residues. V shed 5 bases and J 2 bases; nucleotides not matched to a gene: 3. Germline CDR1 is MNHNS and CDR2 is SASEGT. DNA of the CDR3: TGTGCCAGCAGTCTTGACAGGGGGAACTATGGCTACACCTTC. Translation gives CASSLDRGNYGYTF.

This chain links TRBV5-4 with TRBJ1-3; D may be TRBD1 (5 bases). V lost 4 bases to trimming and J lost 4 bases, with 9 bases between them. Germline V gives CDR1 SGHNT, CDR2 YYREEE (reference sequence). The CDR3 is 13 residues long. Written as DNA, the CDR3 is TGTGCCAGCAGCCGGGGGTCGGGAAACACCATATATTTT. This translates into CASSRGSGNTIYF.

This chain uses TRBV7-9 with TRBJ2-3; 8 bases line up with TRBD2. Looked up from germline, CDR1 is SEHNR and CDR2 is FQNEAQ (reference sequence). CDR3 length: 15 residues. V lost 5 bases and J lost 6; bases outside the gene matches: 10. Written as DNA, the CDR3 is TGTGCCAGCAGCGGTCGGGTAGCGGGGTGGGATACGCAGTATTTT. This codes for CASSGRVAGWDTQYF.

The genes are TRBV5-6 and TRBJ2-5; 8 nucleotides align to TRBD2. The J segment lost 4 bases and the V segment lost 3 bases, leaving 17 bases of the junction unmatched. This CDR3 has 18 amino acids. Germline loops: CDR1 SGHDT, CDR2 YYEEEE. The CDR3 is CASSSAGSGGAPGETQYF. The CDR3, as DNA: TGTGCCAGCAGCTCCGCGGGAAGCGGGGGAGCCCCCGGAGAGACCCAGTACTTC.

The chain uses TRBV25-1 and TRBJ2-1; 14 nucleotides agree with TRBD2. V shed 0 bases, J shed 7 bases, and the junction held 5 bases outside the gene matches. The CDR3 runs to 17 residues. Germline V CDR1 and CDR2: MGHDK, SYGVNS. The CDR3 reads CASSEYLTSGGANEQFF. In nucleotides, the CDR3 is TGTGCCAGCAGTGAATATCTGACTAGCGGGGGGGCAAATGAGCAGTTCTTC. The full variable domain, in which reference TRBV25-1 and TRBJ2-1 provide the parts outside the CDR3, is EADIYQTPRYLVIGTGKKITLECSQTMGHDKMYWYQQDPGMELHLIHYSYGVNSTEKGDLSSESTVSRIRTEHFPLTLESARPSHTSQYLCASSEYLTSGGANEQFFGPGTRLTVL.

The J gene is TRBJ1-3, the V gene TRBV30; TRBD1 matches 9 bases. V lost 4 bases and J lost 9; bases outside the gene matches: 10. The germline V gene encodes CDR1 GTSNPN and CDR2 SVGIG (reference sequence). The CDR3 extends over 14 amino acids. Here the CDR3 reads CAWNSGQGRSTIYF. The CDR3 DNA sequence: TGTGCCTGGAATTCGGGACAGGGAAGAAGCACCATATATTTT.

The rearrangement uses TRBV7-9 and TRBJ2-1, with D unclear. The germline CDR1 and CDR2 sequences are SEHNR and FQNEAQ (reference sequence). The V and J ends lost 1 base and 1 base respectively, with 11 bases between them. The CDR3 spans 16 residues. This CDR3 is CASSLDLASSYNEQFF. As DNA, the CDR3 is TGTGCCAGCAGCTTAGATTTGGCCAGTTCCTACAATGAGCAGTTCTTC.

The V and J genes are TRBV19 and TRBJ1-4; the D is unclear. Trimming left V 3 bases short and J 8 bases short, with 22 bases between. Germline CDR1 LNHDA, CDR2 SQIVND (reference sequence). The CDR3 is 17 residues long. The CDR3 DNA sequence: TGTGCCAGTAGTATCTCCCGTCCCCTGTCCGTAGTCGAAAAACTGTTTTTT. Its protein is CASSISRPLSVVEKLFF.

The genes are TRBV6-5 and TRBJ1-5, with 7 positions matching TRBD1. This CDR3 contains 15 residues. Germline loops: CDR1 MNHEY, CDR2 SVGAGI. Trimming removed 4 bases from V and 11 bases from J; junction bases left unmatched: 14. In DNA, the CDR3 is TGTGCCAGCAGTTTCGACAGGGCCGCCTATTTGGCCCAGCATTTT. Its protein product is CASSFDRAAYLAQHF.

The gene calls are TRBV25-1 and TRBJ2-3; D possibly corresponds to TRBD1 (5 bases). The CDR3 has 16 amino acids. V lost 2 bases and J 4 bases, leaving 16 bases between the germline ends. The germline V gene has CDR1 MGHDK and CDR2 SYGVNS. The CDR3 bases are TGTGCCAGCAGTGAAACTCCTGGGGCCAGTGCAGATACGCAGTATTTT. Translating gives CASSETPGASADTQYF.

Worth noting for this clone: This CDR3 is also generated by other DNA sequences in the sample. This chain joins TRBV5-1 and TRBJ2-5, with TRBD2 matching 11 bases. CDR1 SGHRS and CDR2 YFSETQ come from the germline V gene. The trim removed 2 bases at V and 2 bases at J, leaving 2 bases unmatched. The CDR3 consists of 15 residues. CDR3 protein: CASSFGTSGQETQYF. CDR3 sequence (DNA): TGCGCCAGCAGCTTCGGGACTAGCGGACAAGAGACCCAGTACTTC.

This rearrangement joins TRBV5-6 to TRBJ2-6; D possibly corresponds to TRBD2 (6 bases). Trimming removed 0 bases at V and 4 bases at J, with 11 bases between. Looked up from germline, CDR1 is SGHDT and CDR2 is YYEEEE. The CDR3 totals 16 residues. Here the CDR3 reads CASSLVVAAGANVLTF. CDR3 DNA sequence: TGTGCCAGCAGCTTGGTTGTAGCGGCCGGGGCCAACGTCCTGACTTTC.

V and J are TRBV2 and TRBJ1-5; 9 nucleotides align to TRBD1. The V and J ends lost 8 bases and 6 bases, in that order; junction bases with no gene match: 8. CDR3 length: 14 amino acids. Germline CDR1 is SNHLY and CDR2 is FYNNEI. CDR3 protein: CASSGTGRFQPQHF. The CDR3 DNA follows: TGTGCCAGCTCCGGGACAGGGCGCTTTCAGCCCCAGCATTTT.